The next 16 T cell receptor beta chains were all read from a single sample in a study of identifying expanded T cells in peripheral blood. This table comes from immunoSEQ multiplex PCR, and its TCRdb copy is limited to in-frame clones, with some not included. The table includes about 91,000 clones, approximately 91% detected once. Sequencing was carried out using blood. The receptors shown here come from a person aged 18 to 70 in good health.

V gene TRBV18 combines with J gene TRBJ2-7; TRBD1 matches 9 bases. Trimming at V came to 6 bases and at J to 7 bases, leaving 28 bases not matched to a gene. The CDR3 is made up of 20 amino acids. Germline V gene lookup returns CDR1 KGHSH and CDR2 LQKENI. The CDR3 loop is CASSPGQGPGGRVHLGEQYF. The CDR3 bases are TGTGCCAGCTCGCCGGGACAGGGACCGGGCGGGAGAGTCCATTTGGGGGAGCAGTACTTC.

The rearrangement joins TRBV11-2 to TRBJ2-5, with TRBD1 identical over 9 bases. Unmatched junction bases numbered 2, after V lost 2 bases and J lost 1 base. Germline CDR1 is SGHAT and CDR2 is FQNNGV. This CDR3 is built from 15 residues. In nucleotides, the CDR3 is TGTGCCAGCAGCTTAACAGGGGGCCCCCAAGAGACCCAGTACTTC. This encodes CASSLTGGPQETQYF.

The CDR3 spells CAWRATGAHQPQHF. CDR3 sequence (DNA): TGTGCCTGGAGAGCTACAGGGGCCCATCAGCCCCAGCATTTT. The J gene is TRBJ1-5, the V gene TRBV30, with 7 nucleotides matching TRBD1. Trimming at V came to 3 bases and at J to 5 bases, leaving 7 bases not matched to a gene. The CDR3 runs to 14 residues. Germline lookup yields CDR1 GTSNPN and CDR2 SVGIG (reference sequence).

This chain uses TRBV6-6 with TRBJ1-5; TRBD1 aligns across 7 bases. The CDR3 loop spans 16 amino acids. The germline CDR1 and CDR2 sequences are MNHNY and SVGAGI (reference sequence). The junction had 9 bases not matched to a gene; V was cut back by 5 bases and J by 2 bases. This CDR3 reads CASSPLTGNGNQPQHF. The CDR3 nucleotides read TGTGCCAGCAGTCCCTTGACAGGGAATGGCAATCAGCCCCAGCATTTT.

The rearrangement links TRBV7-9 to TRBJ1-3; a weak D match, TRBD1 (5 bases). The CDR3 is 14 residues long. The V end lost 5 bases, the J end lost 0 bases, and 8 bases lay between the germline ends. Germline loops: CDR1 SEHNR, CDR2 FQNEAQ (reference sequence). The CDR3 sequence is CASSRGDSGNTIYF. The CDR3 DNA reads as TGTGCCAGCAGCCGGGGGGACTCTGGAAACACCATATATTTT.

V usage is TRBV5-4 and J usage is TRBJ2-7; a weak D match, TRBD1 (6 bases). Trimming shortened V by 4 bases and J by 6 bases, and 14 bases separated the two germline ends. Germline CDR1 and CDR2: SGHNT and YYREEE (reference sequence). CDR3 length equals 13 residues. The CDR3, as DNA: TGTGCCAGCAGCAGCAACAGGGTCACCGAGCAGTACTTC. The encoded protein is CASSSNRVTEQYF. Complete variable domain (other parts from reference TRBV5-4 and TRBJ2-7): ETGVTQSPTHLIKTRGQQVTLRCSSQSGHNTVSWYQQALGQGPQFIFQYYREEENGRGNFPPRFSGLQFPNYSSELNVNALELDDSALYLCASSSNRVTEQYFGPGTRLTVT.

The chain combines TRBV2 with TRBJ2-4; 8 bases are shared with TRBD1. Trimming at V came to 6 bases and at J to 4 bases, leaving 8 bases not matched to a gene. CDR3 length: 15 residues. The V gene's germline CDR1 is SNHLY and CDR2 FYNNEI. The CDR3 DNA reads TGTGCCAGCAGGGACCTGGACAGGGTTAAAAACATTCAGTACTTC. This codes for CASRDLDRVKNIQYF. Supplemented by reference TRBV2 and TRBJ2-4, the full variable domain reads EPEVTQTPSHQVTQMGQEVILRCVPISNHLYFYWYRQILGQKVEFLVSFYNNEISEKSEIFDDQFSVERPDGSNFTLKIRSTKLEDSAMYFCASRDLDRVKNIQYFGAGTRLSVL.

This chain joins TRBV4-2 and TRBJ2-4; 7 bases are shared with TRBD1. V lost 1 base to trimming and J lost 4 bases; unmatched junction nucleotides: 7. Germline V gene data show CDR1 as LGHNA and CDR2 as YNFKEQ. The CDR3 has 16 residues. As DNA, the CDR3 is TGTGCCAGCAGCCAAGGACCAGGACAGGCTAAAAACATTCAGTACTTC. Encoded protein: CASSQGPGQAKNIQYF.

This chain links TRBV19 with TRBJ1-5, with no clear D. Trimming stripped 4 bases from V and 5 bases from J, with 12 bases between. The CDR3 has 14 amino acids. Germline V gene data show CDR1 as LNHDA and CDR2 as SQIVND (reference sequence). The CDR3 sequence is CASSSRGLYQPQHF. The CDR3 DNA reads TGTGCCAGTAGTAGCCGGGGTCTTTATCAGCCCCAGCATTTT.

The chain has TRBV5-1 and TRBJ2-1, with 11 bases identical to TRBD2. The CDR3 sequence is 15 residues long. CDR1 and CDR2 (germline): SGHRS, YFSETQ. After removal of 6 bases from V and 5 bases from J, the junction contained 7 bases not matched to a gene. CDR3 amino acids: CASTTSLAGDNEQFF. Written as DNA, the CDR3 is TGCGCCAGCACCACCTCACTAGCGGGAGACAATGAGCAGTTCTTC.

CDR3 amino acids: CASSQEGTSYNEQFF. In DNA form, the CDR3 reads TGTGCCAGCAGCCAAGAGGGGACTTCCTACAATGAGCAGTTCTTC. The V gene is TRBV4-2, the J gene TRBJ2-1; D might be TRBD2 (6 bases). This CDR3 comprises 15 residues. The V gene's germline CDR1 is LGHNA and CDR2 YNFKEQ. V was clipped by 0 bases and J by 1 base, with 7 bases between them.

The chain is built from TRBV19 and TRBJ2-3, with TRBD2 identical over 10 bases. V was clipped by 8 bases and J by 4 bases; unmatched bases: 6. The CDR3 covers 14 residues. The V gene's germline CDR1 is LNHDA and CDR2 SQIVND (reference sequence). The CDR3 protein is CASRSGGDADTQYF. DNA of the CDR3: TGTGCCAGTCGAAGCGGGGGGGACGCAGATACGCAGTATTTT. The whole variable domain, remainder taken from reference TRBV19 and TRBJ2-3, is DGGITQSPKYLFRKEGQNVTLSCEQNLNHDAMYWYRQDPGQGLRLIYYSQIVNDFQKGDIAEGYSVSREKKESFPLTVTSAQKNPTAFYLCASRSGGDADTQYFGPGTRLTVL.

V and J are TRBV7-9 and TRBJ1-6, with a tentative D call TRBD1 (6 bases). CDR1 is SEHNR, CDR2 FQNEAQ, per germline (reference sequence). This CDR3 has 14 residues. V was cut by 6 bases and J by 8 bases, with 14 bases left in between. Written as DNA, the CDR3 is TGTGCCAGCAGGCAACAGGGAATGGATTCACCCCTCCACTTT. Its protein is CASRQQGMDSPLHF.

The chain employs TRBV7-9 and TRBJ1-1; D is unclear. This CDR3 is 11 amino acids long. The V and J ends lost 3 bases and 9 bases respectively, with 8 bases between them. The germline V gene has CDR1 SEHNR and CDR2 FQNEAQ (reference sequence). CDR3 region: CASSFPSKAFF. DNA of the CDR3: TGTGCCAGCAGCTTCCCATCTAAAGCTTTCTTT.

This clone is a singleton in its sample. The chain joins TRBV5-6 to TRBJ2-7; D may be TRBD1 or TRBD2 (5 bases each). The CDR3 sequence is 16 residues long. The V and J ends lost 5 bases and 0 bases respectively, with 18 bases between them. The germline gives CDR1 SGHDT, CDR2 YYEEEE. This CDR3 reads CASSPRGAVRSYEQYF. The CDR3 DNA follows: TGTGCCAGCAGTCCGCGAGGGGCAGTTCGCTCCTACGAGCAGTACTTC.

J is TRBJ2-7 and V is TRBV9; possible D gene TRBD1, 6 bases. This CDR3 region has 15 residues. V was shortened by 1 base and J by 3 bases, with 14 bases between the two germline ends. CDR1 and CDR2 (germline): SGDLS, YYNGEE. The CDR3 coding sequence is TGTGCCAGCAGCGTAAAGGGGGTCGGGTTCTACGAGCAGTACTTC. It is translated as CASSVKGVGFYEQYF.